This T cell receptor beta chain was captured by sequencing in a study of control samples from healthy donors and cancer patients. This CDR3 has 14 amino acids. Germline V lookup: CDR1 MDHEN, CDR2 SYDVKM. With 6 bases removed from V and 4 bases from J, the gap between germline ends came to 15 bases. Some clones are missing from TCRdb's copy, which holds only in-frame ones; the method was immunoSEQ multiplex PCR. The table lists approximately 210,000 clones, over 80% of them singletons, with roughly 1.9% in the top ten. The V call is TRBV28, the J call TRBJ1-2, with D possibly matching TRBD1 (5 bases). The material sequenced was blood. The TCR originated in a man aged 25-45 years in good health. The CDR3, as DNA: TGTGCCAGCAGACGGGGGTCGGGGGGCTATGGCTACACCTTC. It translates to CASRRGSGGYGYTF.